This T cell receptor (beta chain) emerged from a study of Graves' ophthalmopathy and Graves' hyperthyroidism. Across the study: Untreated patients at initial diagnosis provided peripheral blood. General observations from the study: Its predictions of ophthalmopathy progression gave the model 55% to 71% sensitivity and approximately 72% specificity.

The table lists this clonotype with many counts. Antigen: not known. Amplification from RNA transcripts yielded the TCR beta CDR3 regions. HTBI primers were used in a first-round RT-PCR, which preceded a second-round multiplex PCR. TCRdb processed the multiplex PCR reads anew with MiXCR; each CDR3 protein has one entry. The repertoire consists of about 170,000 distinct CDR3 sequences, with 30% to 45% occurring once and the leading ten covering approximately 5.5%. V was pared by 6 bases and J by 5 bases, with 16 bases between. CDR1 is MNHEY, CDR2 SVGEGT, per germline. The CDR3 spans 14 residues. With a duration under 3 months, ophthalmopathy in the donors showed moderate-to-severe activity, CAS ≥3 and NOSPECS ≥4. Exclusion criteria comprised other autoimmune diseases, uncontrolled infections, pregnancy or lactation in patients.

The chain links TRBV6-2 or TRBV6-3 to TRBJ2-5; a possible D gene is TRBD2 (6 bases). The receptor's source is a woman aged 35 to 49 with Graves' ophthalmopathy. The sample consisted of peripheral blood. CDR3 sequence reads: CASRGTLPGETQYF. CDR3 coding DNA: TGTGCCAGCAGAGGGACTCTCCCGGGGGAGACCCAGTACTTC.